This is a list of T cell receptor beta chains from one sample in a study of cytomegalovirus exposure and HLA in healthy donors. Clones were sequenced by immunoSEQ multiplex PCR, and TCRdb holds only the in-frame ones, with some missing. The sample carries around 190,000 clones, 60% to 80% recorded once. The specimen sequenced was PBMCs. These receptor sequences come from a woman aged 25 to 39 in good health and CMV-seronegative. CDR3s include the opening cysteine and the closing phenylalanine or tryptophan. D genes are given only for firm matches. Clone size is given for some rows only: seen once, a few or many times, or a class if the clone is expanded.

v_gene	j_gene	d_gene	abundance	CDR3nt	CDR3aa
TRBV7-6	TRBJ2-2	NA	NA	TGTGCCAGCAGCTTAGCGTTTGGAGGGGCCGGGGAGCTGTTTTTT	CASSLAFGGAGELFF
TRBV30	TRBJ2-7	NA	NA	TGTGCCTGGAAAAGCACGGCTAGAGAGCAGTACTTC	CAWKSTAREQYF
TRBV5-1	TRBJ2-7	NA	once	TGCGCCAGCAGCTCAGACGGACTGCGGGGATCCTACGAGCAGTACTTC	CASSSDGLRGSYEQYF
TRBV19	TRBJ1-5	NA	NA	TGTGCCAGTAGTATACGGAACGGAGGTAGCAATCAGCCCCAGCATTTT	CASSIRNGGSNQPQHF
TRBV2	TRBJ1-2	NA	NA	TGTGCCAGCAGTGCGACGGGGGGGGCTGGTGGCTACACCTTC	CASSATGGAGGYTF
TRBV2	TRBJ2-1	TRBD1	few	TGTGCCAGCCAAGGACAGGGGGCATCGGGGGAGCAGTTCTTC	CASQGQGASGEQFF
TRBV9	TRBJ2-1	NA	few	TGTGCCAGCAGCGCTAGGGGGGCGGGAGTCCGGGATGAGCAGTTCTTC	CASSARGAGVRDEQFF
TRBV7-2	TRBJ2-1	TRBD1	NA	TGTGCCAGCAGCTTCCCCGACAGGGGTGTGTCGTACAATGAGCAGTTCTTC	CASSFPDRGVSYNEQFF
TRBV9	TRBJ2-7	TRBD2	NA	TGTGCCAGCAGCGTTCGGACTAGCGCTACCTACGAGCAGTACTTC	CASSVRTSATYEQYF
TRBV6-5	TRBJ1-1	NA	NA	TGTGCCAGCAGTCCCCGCTCGGGTACCCTGAGAGCTTTCTTT	CASSPRSGTLRAFF
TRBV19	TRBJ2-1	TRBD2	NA	TGTGCCAGTACTCGACTAGCGGGGACCCATGAGCAGTTCTTC	CASTRLAGTHEQFF
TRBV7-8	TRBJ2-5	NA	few	TGTGCCAGCAGCTTCCCAGATCGGGGGAAAGAAGAGACCCAGTACTTC	CASSFPDRGKEETQYF
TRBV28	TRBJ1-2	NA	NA	TGTGCCAGCAGTCCCTTGTCCATGGCCTATGGCTACACCTTC	CASSPLSMAYGYTF
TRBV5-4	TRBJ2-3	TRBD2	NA	TGTGCCAGCAACTCCCGGACTAGCGAGCCAGATACGCAGTATTTT	CASNSRTSEPDTQYF
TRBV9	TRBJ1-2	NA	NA	TGTGCCAGCAGCGTCCTTACGGGCTATGGCTACACCTTC	CASSVLTGYGYTF
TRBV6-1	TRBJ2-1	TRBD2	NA	TGTGCCAGCAGTGTATACAGGACCCGGGGGGACAATGAGCAGTTCTTC	CASSVYRTRGDNEQFF
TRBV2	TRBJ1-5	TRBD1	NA	TGTGCCAGCAGCTTCGACAGGGCTTATAGCAATCAGCCCCAGCATTTT	CASSFDRAYSNQPQHF
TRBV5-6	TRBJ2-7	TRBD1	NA	TGTGCCAGCAGCCGGGACAGGGGTTTCTACGAGCAGTACTTC	CASSRDRGFYEQYF
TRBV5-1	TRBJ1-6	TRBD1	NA	TGCGCCAGCAGCCCACGGACAGGGCGAGTTAATTCACCCCTCCACTTT	CASSPRTGRVNSPLHF
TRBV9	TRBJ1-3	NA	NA	TGTGCCAGCAGCGTAGATCAGAGGTCTGGAAACACCATATATTTT	CASSVDQRSGNTIYF
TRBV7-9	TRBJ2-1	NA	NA	TGTGCCAGCAGCTTATTGTCCTATGAGCAGTTCTTC	CASSLLSYEQFF
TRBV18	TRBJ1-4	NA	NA	TGTGCCAGCTCCTCGTTGGGGCCAAATAATGAAAAACTGTTTTTT	CASSSLGPNNEKLFF
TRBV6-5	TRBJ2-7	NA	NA	TGTGCCAGCAGTTACTCTAGCAGGGTAGTCCACGAGCAGTACTTC	CASSYSSRVVHEQYF
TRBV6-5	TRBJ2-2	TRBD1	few	TGTGCCAGCAGTTACTACGGGACAGGGATCCCCGGGGAGCTGTTTTTT	CASSYYGTGIPGELFF
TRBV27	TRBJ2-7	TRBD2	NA	TGTGCCAGCAGTTTGTGGCGGGGGGCCCAGCCGTTGGAGCAGTACTTC	CASSLWRGAQPLEQYF
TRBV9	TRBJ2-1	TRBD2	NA	TGTGCCAGCAGCGTAGGCGGGGGGTTGGTCAATGAGCAGTTCTTC	CASSVGGGLVNEQFF
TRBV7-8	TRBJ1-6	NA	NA	TGTGCCAGCAGCTTAGTTGTAGGGGGTTCACCCCTCCACTTT	CASSLVVGGSPLHF
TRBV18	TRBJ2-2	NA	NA	TGTGCCAGCTCACCGTCCCTAGCGAGCGGGGAGCTGTTTTTT	CASSPSLASGELFF
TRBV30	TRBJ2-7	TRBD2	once	TGTGCCTGGAGGGCTAGCGGTAATACCTACGAGCAGTACTTC	CAWRASGNTYEQYF
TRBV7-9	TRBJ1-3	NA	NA	TGTGCCAGCAGCTACCCGACAGCCGAACCTCGTGGAAACACCATATATTTT	CASSYPTAEPRGNTIYF
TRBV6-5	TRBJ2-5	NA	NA	TGTGCCAGCAGTTATCAGCGTCAGGGGGGGACCCAGTACTTC	CASSYQRQGGTQYF
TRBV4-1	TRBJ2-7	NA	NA	TGCGCCAGCAGCCCCCTAGGCGGGGCGCGCGGCTACGAGCAGTACTTC	CASSPLGGARGYEQYF
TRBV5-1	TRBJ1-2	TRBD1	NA	TGCGCCAGCAGCTTGGAAGGACAGGGATTCCATGGCTACACCTTC	CASSLEGQGFHGYTF
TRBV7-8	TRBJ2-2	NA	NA	TGTGCCAGCCTAAACCGGGAGCTGTTTTTT	CASLNRELFF
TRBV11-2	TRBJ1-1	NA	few	TGTGCCAGCAGCTTTCGACACCCGAACACTGAAGCTTTCTTT	CASSFRHPNTEAFF
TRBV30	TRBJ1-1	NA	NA	TGTGCCCTAAATCGGAACACTGAAGCTTTCTTT	CALNRNTEAFF
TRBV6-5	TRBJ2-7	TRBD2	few	TGTGCCAGCTCGCTAGCGGTTCCTTCCTACGAGCAGTACTTC	CASSLAVPSYEQYF
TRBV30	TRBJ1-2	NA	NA	TGTGCCTGGAGTCCTACAGGGCGGAACGGCTACACCTTC	CAWSPTGRNGYTF
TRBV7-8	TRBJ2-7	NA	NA	TGTGCCAGCAGCGGACTGGAGCGGAGCTACGAGCAGTACTTC	CASSGLERSYEQYF
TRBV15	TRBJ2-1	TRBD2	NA	TGTGCCACCAGCCGATCGTCTAGCGGGAGGTTCTATGAGCAGTTCTTC	CATSRSSSGRFYEQFF
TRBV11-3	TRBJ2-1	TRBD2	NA	TGTGCCAGCAGCTTAGGGCTAGCGGGAGGCAATGAGCAGTTCTTC	CASSLGLAGGNEQFF
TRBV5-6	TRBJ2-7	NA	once	TGTGCCAGCAACGACGCGGCTAGCGCTGACGAGCAGTACTTC	CASNDAASADEQYF
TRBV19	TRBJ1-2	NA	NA	TGTGCCAGTAGTCCCTCCGGACAGCCTAACTATGGCTACACCTTC	CASSPSGQPNYGYTF
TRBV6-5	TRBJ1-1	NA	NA	TGTGCCAGCAGTTACTCGCCCACGAGGGCTGAAGCTTTCTTT	CASSYSPTRAEAFF
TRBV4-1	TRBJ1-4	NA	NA	TGCGCCAGCAGCCAAGATGCGGGGGAAACTAATGAAAAACTGTTTTTT	CASSQDAGETNEKLFF
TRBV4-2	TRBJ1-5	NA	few	TGTGCCAGCAGCCAAGAAAGGGGGTCTGGTCAGCCCCAGCATTTT	CASSQERGSGQPQHF
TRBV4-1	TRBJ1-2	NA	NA	TGCGCCAGCAGCCAGCGGCCTACATCGGAACCCTATGGCTACACCTTC	CASSQRPTSEPYGYTF
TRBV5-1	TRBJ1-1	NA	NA	TGCGCCAGCAGGTTTGCGGGGGGCGCTGAAGCTTTCTTT	CASRFAGGAEAFF
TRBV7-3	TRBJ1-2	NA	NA	TGTGCCAGCAGCCTAAACAGGGTATGGGGCTACACCTTC	CASSLNRVWGYTF
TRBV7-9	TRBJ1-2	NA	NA	TGTGCCAGCAGAAAGGACAGTAACTATGGCTACACCTTC	CASRKDSNYGYTF
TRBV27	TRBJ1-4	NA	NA	TGTGCCAGCAGTTGGTCCCATTCTGCGGAAAAACTGTTTTTT	CASSWSHSAEKLFF
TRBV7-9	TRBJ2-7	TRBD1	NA	TGTGCCAGCAGCTTACTCCAGGGGGTCTACGAGCAGTACTTC	CASSLLQGVYEQYF
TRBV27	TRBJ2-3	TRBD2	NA	TGTGCCAGCACCGCACTAGCGGGGATCACAGATACGCAGTATTTT	CASTALAGITDTQYF
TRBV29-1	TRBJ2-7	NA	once	TGCAGCGTATGGCAAGGGGGGGGCGAGCAGTACTTC	CSVWQGGGEQYF
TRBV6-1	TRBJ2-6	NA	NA	TGTGCCAGCAGCATAGGGGTCTCTGGGGCCAACGTCCTGACTTTC	CASSIGVSGANVLTF
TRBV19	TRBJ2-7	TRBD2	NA	TGTGCCGGGCCTAGCGGGAGGGCCGGGTACGAGCAGTACTTC	CAGPSGRAGYEQYF
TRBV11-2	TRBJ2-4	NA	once	TGTGCCAGCAGCGACTCCAGGGGAGAAAACATTCAGTACTTC	CASSDSRGENIQYF
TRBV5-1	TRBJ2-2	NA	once	TGCGCCAGCAGCTTGAATTTACGGACAGGGAGGGAGAACACCGGGGAGCTGTTTTTT	CASSLNLRTGRENTGELFF
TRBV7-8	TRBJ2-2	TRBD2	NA	TGTGCCAGCAGTAACCGAATGGCGGGGGCGAACACCGGGGAGCTGTTTTTT	CASSNRMAGANTGELFF
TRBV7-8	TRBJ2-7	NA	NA	TGTGCCAGCAGCTTAATGCAGGGGTCCTACGAGCAGTACTTC	CASSLMQGSYEQYF